This record concerns one T cell receptor (beta chain) sequence. This record comes from a study of cytomegalovirus exposure and HLA in healthy donors. The V end was cut by 8 bases, the J end by 3 bases, with 15 bases between. The germline CDR1 and CDR2 sequences are MNHNS and SASEGT. This CDR3 is 14 amino acids long. Vbeta (60) and Jbeta (13) primers were used in the PCR. The repertoire was sequenced with immunoSEQ multiplex PCR; TCRdb's copy has only in-frame clones and lacks some. The data contain fewer than 200,000 clones, 65% to 85% of them singletons. The sample comprised PBMCs. The sequence came from a woman aged 18-30 years in good health and CMV-seronegative. The chain links TRBV6-1 to TRBJ2-3; D possibly corresponds to TRBD2 (5 bases). The CDR3 loop reads CASLNDGMTDTQYF. CDR3 in DNA: TGTGCCAGCTTGAACGACGGGATGACAGATACGCAGTATTTT.